The 32 T cell receptor beta chains given below trace back to one sample, sequenced in a study of identical twins. TCRdb re-called the 5' RACE reads with MiXCR, one entry per CDR3 protein. The data contain fewer than 550,000 distinct CDR3 sequences, 13% to 15% of them singletons. These data were also reused for a study on yellow fever vaccine responses in identical twins.

Specimen: CD4+ T cells sorted from blood. These receptors all come from a woman under 30 in good health.

The chain is built from TRBV5-6 and TRBJ1-5; D perhaps matches TRBD1 (6 bases). Germline CDR1 SGHDT, CDR2 YYEEEE. V lost 1 base and J 5 bases, leaving 10 bases between the germline ends. This CDR3 comprises 14 residues. In nucleotides, the CDR3 is TGTGCCAGCAGCTTGAGGACAGTCCATCAGCCCCAGCATTTT. It translates to CASSLRTVHQPQHF.

This clonotype was detected only a few times. The chain has TRBV15 and TRBJ2-5, with a possible D match to TRBD2 (6 bases). The V gene lost 4 bases and the J gene lost 1 base, with 16 bases spanning the gap. Germline loops: CDR1 LNHNV, CDR2 YYDKDF (reference sequence). The CDR3 extends over 16 amino acids. The CDR3: CATSIAGRGPQETQYF. The CDR3 DNA reads TGTGCCACCAGCATAGCCGGGAGAGGGCCCCAAGAGACCCAGTACTTC.

This clonotype has at least ten counts. One end of the junction varies from germline; a read error may be responsible. The chain combines TRBV11-2 with TRBJ2-2; 8 positions agree with TRBD1. This CDR3 region has 16 residues. Germline V lookup: CDR1 SGHAT, CDR2 FQNNGV. The CDR3: CASSPGQGGNTGELFF. Here the CDR3 DNA reads TGCGCCAGCAGCCCTGGACAGGGAGGAAACACCGGGGAGCTGTTTTTT.

This chain uses TRBV6-1 with TRBJ2-3; D is unresolved. The CDR3 contains 16 residues. Germline-derived CDR1 and CDR2 are MNHNS and SASEGT. V shed 5 bases and J shed 1 base, with 16 bases lying between them. The CDR3 reads CASSPAPGGGTDTQYF. CDR3 bases: TGTGCCAGCAGTCCGGCCCCCGGTGGGGGCACAGATACGCAGTATTTT.

This clonotype was counted a few times. The chain recombines TRBV3-1 with TRBJ2-2; D call uncertain. This CDR3 comprises 13 residues. V was cut by 1 base and J by 7 bases, with 7 bases left in between. From germline, CDR1 is LGHDT and CDR2 YNNKEL (reference sequence). The CDR3 DNA sequence: TGTGCCAGCAGCCAAGGTCATAACGGGGAGCTGTTTTTT. As protein: CASSQGHNGELFF.

This clonotype was counted once. The V call is TRBV6-5, the J call TRBJ2-4; 10 nucleotides align to TRBD2. J was trimmed by 6 bases and V by 2 bases; bases with no gene match: 4. This CDR3 has 15 amino acids. Germline CDR1 and CDR2: MNHEY and SVGAGI. DNA for the CDR3: TGTGCCAGCAGTTACCTAGCGGGAGCTATAAACATTCAGTACTTC. Translated, it gives CASSYLAGAINIQYF.

The chain is built from TRBV5-1 and TRBJ2-1; 9 bases are a match to TRBD2. The CDR3 is 16 residues long. Germline V CDR1 and CDR2: SGHRS, YFSETQ. V lost 1 base and J lost 8; bases outside the gene matches: 10. The CDR3 DNA follows: TGCGCCAGCAGCTTGTCTATAGCGGGAGTAGGTGATGAGCAGTTCTTC. Amino acids: CASSLSIAGVGDEQFF.

The genes are TRBV2 and TRBJ1-2; the match to TRBD1 covers 8 bases. Germline V lookup: CDR1 SNHLY, CDR2 FYNNEI. CDR3 length equals 15 residues. The V segment lost 4 bases and the J segment 4 bases; nucleotides outside the gene matches: 8. The CDR3 loop reads CASSAGQGASYGYTF. The CDR3 DNA reads TGTGCCAGCAGTGCGGGGCAGGGGGCGTCCTATGGCTACACCTTC.

This chain connects TRBV27 to TRBJ2-7; tentatively, D is TRBD2 (5 bases). The CDR3 has 14 residues. Trimming cost V 5 bases and J 3 bases, with 14 bases left between them. Germline-derived CDR1 and CDR2 are MNHEY and SMNVEV (reference sequence). CDR3: CASSPQAVLYEQYF. The CDR3 DNA follows: TGTGCCAGCAGTCCCCAAGCGGTCCTCTACGAGCAGTACTTC.

The rearrangement links TRBV2 to TRBJ2-5; D possibly corresponds to TRBD1 (5 bases). This CDR3 comprises 14 residues. V lost 2 bases to trimming and J lost 5 bases, with 12 bases between them. Germline CDR1 is SNHLY and CDR2 is FYNNEI. The CDR3 sequence: CASSETRPGETQYF. CDR3 DNA: TGTGCCAGCAGTGAAACCAGACCAGGGGAGACCCAGTACTTC.

Only a few counts were recorded for this clonotype. One junction end does not reproduce the germline sequence, and a read error may be involved. V gene TRBV20-1 combines with J gene TRBJ1-6, with a tentative D call TRBD1 (5 bases). The germline V gene encodes CDR1 DFQATT and CDR2 SNEGSKA (reference sequence). The CDR3 is 15 residues long. The CDR3 spells CSARGVGAYNSPLHF. For the CDR3, the DNA is TGCAGTGCCAGAGGAGTGGGGGCCTATAATTCACCCCTCCACTTT.

Only a few counts were recorded for this clonotype. The chain couples TRBV6-6 to TRBJ2-1, with D hard to call. V lost 2 bases and J lost 8, with 7 bases in between. The CDR3 is 12 residues long. Germline V gives CDR1 MNHNY, CDR2 SVGAGI (reference sequence). This CDR3 reads CASSYALDEQFF. The CDR3 DNA reads as TGTGCCAGCAGTTACGCGCTAGATGAGCAGTTCTTC.

V and J are TRBV19 and TRBJ2-7; 7 bases agree with TRBD2. Germline V CDR1 and CDR2: LNHDA, SQIVND (reference sequence). CDR3 length: 14 residues. The J segment lost 5 bases and the V segment lost 3 bases, leaving 7 bases of the junction unmatched. CDR3 region: CASSIEGGPNEQYF. The CDR3 DNA is TGTGCCAGTAGTATCGAGGGAGGGCCGAACGAGCAGTACTTC.

This clonotype was counted a few times. The rearrangement joins TRBV20-1 to TRBJ2-1; D may be TRBD2 (6 bases). V lost 6 bases and J 6 bases, leaving 18 bases between the germline ends. CDR1 DFQATT and CDR2 SNEGSKA come from the germline V gene (reference sequence). CDR3 length: 14 residues. The CDR3, as DNA: TGCAGTGCCAGGGCGGGGATAGGGGCCAATGAGCAGTTCTTC. Its protein product is CSARAGIGANEQFF.

The chain couples TRBV27 to TRBJ2-7; TRBD2 matches 12 bases. The CDR3 extends over 14 amino acids. With V trimmed by 6 bases and J by 4 bases, 4 bases remained unmatched. CDR1 is MNHEY, CDR2 SMNVEV, per germline (reference sequence). This chain's CDR3 is CASRTSGRKYEQYF. The DNA of the CDR3 is TGTGCCAGCAGGACTAGCGGGAGAAAGTACGAGCAGTACTTC.

In this sample, this clonotype turned up many times. The rearrangement joins TRBV12-3 or TRBV12-4 to TRBJ2-7, with 8 bases identical to TRBD2. The CDR3 spans 15 residues. V trimming: 1 base; J trimming: 6 bases; junction bases outside the gene matches: 8. The DNA of the CDR3 is TGTGCCAGCAGTTTAGTCCCGGTACGGGAGGGCGAGCAGTACTTC. It codes for CASSLVPVREGEQYF.

This chain uses TRBV6-2 or TRBV6-3 with TRBJ2-7; TRBD2 agrees at 11 bases. Germline CDR1 is MNHEY and CDR2 is SVGEGT. V was clipped by 4 bases and J by 2 bases; unmatched bases: 10. The CDR3 loop spans 17 amino acids. As DNA, the CDR3 is TGTGCCAGCAGTTTGATCCGGACTAGCGGGCATACCTACGAGCAGTACTTC. This sequence encodes CASSLIRTSGHTYEQYF.

There are many counts of this clonotype. J is TRBJ1-1 and V is TRBV20-1, with D unresolved. CDR1 DFQATT and CDR2 SNEGSKA come from the germline V gene (reference sequence). The V and J ends lost 1 base and 3 bases respectively, with 3 bases between them. The CDR3 is 11 amino acids. CDR3 sequence (DNA): TGCAGTGCTAGAGGGTACACTGAAGCTTTCTTT. Protein: CSARGYTEAFF.

Ten or more counts support this clonotype. The rearrangement joins TRBV28 to TRBJ2-7; 11 bases align to TRBD2. Germline V lookup: CDR1 MDHEN, CDR2 SYDVKM. The CDR3 is 16 amino acids. Trimming at V came to 3 bases and at J to 7 bases, leaving 11 bases not matched to a gene. CDR3 DNA: TGTGCCAGCAGTTTGGCCCAACTAGCGGGAGTAAGAGAGCAGTACTTC. Translating gives CASSLAQLAGVREQYF.

This clonotype was observed many times. J is TRBJ2-1 and V is TRBV24-1; D is possibly TRBD1 (6 bases). The germline V and J ends were trimmed by 3 bases and 0 bases, with 11 bases remaining between them. Germline assignment: CDR1 KGHDR and CDR2 SFDVKD. This CDR3 spans 16 amino acids. Written as DNA, the CDR3 is TGTGCCACCAGTGATCCAGGGGCGGGCTCCTACAATGAGCAGTTCTTC. This encodes CATSDPGAGSYNEQFF.

The chain links TRBV7-8 to TRBJ1-1, with D possibly TRBD1 on 6 matching bases. The CDR3 covers 14 residues. Germline V lookup: CDR1 SGHVS, CDR2 FQNEAQ. V was shortened by 7 bases and J by 2 bases, with 14 bases between the two germline ends. The CDR3 protein is CASKNRTANTEAFF. In DNA form, the CDR3 reads TGTGCCAGCAAAAACAGGACAGCCAACACTGAAGCTTTCTTT.

V usage is TRBV3-1 and J usage is TRBJ1-2; D not certain. The ends were cut back, 1 base at V and 4 bases at J, with 13 bases in the middle. The length of the CDR3 is 15 residues. Per germline, CDR1 LGHDT and CDR2 YNNKEL (reference sequence). This CDR3 reads CASSQVSSSPYGYTF. For the CDR3, the DNA is TGTGCCAGCAGCCAAGTCAGCAGCTCTCCCTATGGCTACACCTTC. The variable domain in full, with the rest retrieved from reference TRBV3-1 and TRBJ1-2, is DTAVSQTPKYLVTQMGNDKSIKCEQNLGHDTMYWYKQDSKKFLKIMFSYNNKELIINETVPNRFSPKSPDKAHLNLHINSLELGDSAVYFCASSQVSSSPYGYTFGSGTRLTVV.

This chain connects TRBV3-1 to TRBJ2-1; 8 positions match TRBD2. Trimming at V came to 3 bases and at J to 0 bases, leaving 7 bases not matched to a gene. CDR3 length: 17 amino acids. CDR1 and CDR2 from the germline V gene are LGHDT and YNNKEL (reference sequence). The CDR3 is CASSQSSGSFSYNEQFF. The CDR3 DNA is TGTGCCAGCAGCCAGTCTAGCGGGTCTTTCTCCTACAATGAGCAGTTCTTC.

The chain recombines TRBV12-3 or TRBV12-4 with TRBJ1-6; 10 bases line up with TRBD1. V gave up 3 bases and J gave up 9 bases; unmatched junction bases: 5. The CDR3 extends over 15 amino acids. The DNA for the CDR3 is TGTGCCAGCAGTTTTCGGGGACAGGGGATTTCACCCCTCCACTTT. Encoded protein: CASSFRGQGISPLHF.

This clonotype was seen a few times. V gene TRBV5-5 combines with J gene TRBJ2-1, with 12 bases that match TRBD2. In germline, CDR1 is SGHKS, CDR2 YYEKEE (reference sequence). CDR3 length equals 15 residues. J gave up 6 bases and V 4 bases, and 5 bases lay outside the gene matches. CDR3 DNA sequence: TGTGCCAGCAGCCCTAGCGGGAGGGAAGGCAATGAGCAGTTCTTC. It encodes CASSPSGREGNEQFF. The whole variable domain, remainder taken from reference TRBV5-5 and TRBJ2-1, is DAGVTQSPTHLIKTRGQQVTLRCSPISGHKSVSWYQQVLGQGPQFIFQYYEKEERGRGNFPDRFSARQFPNYSSELNVNALLLGDSALYLCASSPSGREGNEQFFGPGTRLTVL.

This clonotype has only a few counts. V gene TRBV5-5 combines with J gene TRBJ2-7; perhaps TRBD1 as D (6 bases). V was shortened by 4 bases and J by 4 bases, with 18 bases between the two germline ends. The CDR3 loop spans 15 amino acids. Per germline, CDR1 SGHKS and CDR2 YYEKEE (reference sequence). In DNA, the CDR3 is TGTGCCAGCAGCCGGGACATGCCGGCTCGATACGAGCAGTACGTC. Its translation is CASSRDMPARYEQYV.

The chain recombines TRBV4-1 with TRBJ1-1; D might be TRBD1 (6 bases). The germline V and J ends were trimmed by 3 bases and 6 bases, with 23 bases remaining between them. Germline V gene sequence: CDR1 MGHRA, CDR2 YSYEKL. This CDR3 comprises 17 residues. CDR3 amino acids: CASSQTFPGGRLAEAFF. CDR3 sequence (DNA): TGCGCCAGCAGCCAGACTTTCCCCGGGGGGCGGCTAGCTGAAGCTTTCTTT.

This rearrangement joins TRBV10-3 to TRBJ2-7, with D maybe TRBD2 (5 bases). V gave up 10 bases and J gave up 0 bases, with 13 bases separating them. Germline assignment: CDR1 ENHRY and CDR2 SYGVKD. The CDR3 runs 13 residues. The CDR3 DNA follows: TGTGCCACGGGGTCTGGAAGCTCCTACGAGCAGTACTTC. It encodes CATGSGSSYEQYF.

The rearrangement links TRBV3-1 to TRBJ2-1, with 8 bases identical to TRBD2. This CDR3 has 16 amino acids. With V trimmed by 4 bases and J by 5 bases, 10 bases remained unmatched. CDR1 and CDR2 from the germline V gene are LGHDT and YNNKEL (reference sequence). The CDR3 region is CASSLLPSGSDNEQFF. The CDR3 nucleotides read TGTGCCAGCAGCCTCCTACCTAGCGGGTCCGACAATGAGCAGTTCTTC.

V usage is TRBV10-3 and J usage is TRBJ2-2, with TRBD1 matching 10 bases. The V and J ends lost 5 bases and 0 bases, in that order; junction bases with no gene match: 9. The CDR3 totals 18 residues. The V gene's germline CDR1 is ENHRY and CDR2 SYGVKD. The chain's CDR3 is CAISRGQGPDPNTGELFF. The CDR3 nucleotides are TGTGCCATCAGTAGGGGACAGGGGCCCGATCCGAACACCGGGGAGCTGTTTTTT.

This clonotype was recorded a few times. The chain is built from TRBV12-3 or TRBV12-4 and TRBJ1-2, with no clear D. CDR3 length: 12 residues. Trimming removed 3 bases from V and 8 bases from J, with 10 bases in between. The CDR3 coding sequence is TGTGCCAGCAGTTTGGGGATTAAGGGCTACACCTTC. Its protein product is CASSLGIKGYTF.

The J gene is TRBJ2-7, the V gene TRBV10-3; 12 bases are shared with TRBD1. Trimming took 8 bases from V and 4 from J; bases not matched to a gene: 3. The length of the CDR3 is 13 residues. Germline V lookup: CDR1 ENHRY, CDR2 SYGVKD. CDR3 nucleotides: TGTGCCATCGGGACAGGGGGCATTTACGAGCAGTACGTC. Translating it yields CAIGTGGIYEQYV.